This T cell receptor (beta chain) is drawn from a study of blood T cells in healthy people across ages. Findings of the study overall: Older individuals had lower TCR beta diversity per million T cells (the decline was roughly linear).

Germline CDR1 DFQATT, CDR2 SNEGSKA (reference sequence). Trimming cost V 3 bases and J 1 base; bases outside gene matches: 6. This CDR3 has 14 residues. Comments on this clonotype: Its specificity is unknown.

Combining a sample-barcoded 5' primer with a J-beta primer mix, a second PCR ran for roughly 7 to 11 cycles. Every cDNA molecule bore a tag from a template-switch adaptor containing 12 random nucleotides. One entry per CDR3 protein results from TCRdb running MiXCR on the 5' RACE reads. Among 1,800,000 or so distinct CDR3 sequences listed, 39% were seen once. The sequenced sample consisted of blood. This receptor was identified in a human donor in good health. The V gene is TRBV20-1, the J gene TRBJ2-7; 7 positions match TRBD1. The CDR3 DNA reads TGCAGTGCTAGCCGGGACAGCTTTTCCTACGAGCAGTACTTC. Translating gives CSASRDSFSYEQYF.